This entry concerns a single TCR beta chain. Its antigen is currently unknown. Preparing the TCRbeta library involved the use of unique molecular identifiers. From the PCR reads, TCRdb called clonotypes with MiXCR, one entry per CDR3 protein. The sample has roughly 100,000 distinct CDR3 sequences, roughly 7.6% seen once. The data stem from a study of T-cell reconstitution after alpha-beta-depleted transplantation in children. Study-level points and caveats: Some patients' high day-60 TCRbeta diversity was traced to surviving recipient T cells and thymic progenitors. Diversity and T-cell counts at one year after transplant derived mostly from new T cells. Expanded graft clones numbering several hundred reportedly gave rise to alpha-beta T cells about two months after transplant.

V shed 1 base and J shed 3 bases, with 10 bases lying between them. The CDR3 sequence is 14 residues long. Germline V CDR1 and CDR2: SGHTA, FQGNSA. The clonotype originates from a boy aged 2 to 9 with acute lymphoblastic leukemia, due to receive a stem cell transplant. The chain joins TRBV7-2 to TRBJ2-7; tentatively, D is TRBD1 (5 bases). Specimen: PBMCs, collected before TCRalphabeta/CD19-depleted stem cell transplant. The CDR3 reads CASSLGYRIYEQYF. The CDR3 nucleotides read TGTGCCAGCAGCTTAGGTTACAGGATCTACGAGCAGTACTTC.